Shown below are 9 T cell receptor beta chains from a single sample sequenced in a study of CD8+CD57+ T cells in acquired aplastic anemia. Genomic DNA provided the template from which TCR beta VDJ and CDR3 profiles were obtained. TCRdb reprocessed the reads via MiXCR and lists one record per CDR3 protein. The data show approximately 120,000 distinct CDR3 sequences, less than 50% seen once. Sequencing involved patients with CD8+CD57+ cell expansion previously shown by flow cytometry. The sample taken for sequencing was sorted CD4+, CD8+, or CD8+CD57+ T cells (not recorded which) from PBMCs. The receptors were sampled from a human donor with aplastic anemia.

V and J are TRBV10-1 and TRBJ1-2; D perhaps matches TRBD1 (6 bases). V was trimmed by 0 bases and J by 8 bases, leaving 10 bases between them. The CDR3 spans 13 residues. Germline V gene lookup returns CDR1 WNHNN and CDR2 SYGVQD (reference sequence). CDR3 nucleotide sequence: TGCGCCAGCAGTGAGTCCACAGGGAGAGGCTACACCTTC. It codes for CASSESTGRGYTF.

The chain carries TRBV10-1 and TRBJ2-7, with D maybe TRBD2 (6 bases). Germline V lookup: CDR1 WNHNN, CDR2 SYGVQD (reference sequence). The germline V and J ends were trimmed by 3 bases and 1 base, with 16 bases remaining between them. CDR3 length: 16 amino acids. Written as DNA, the CDR3 is TGCGCCAGCAGTGACCCAGACCGCGCGGGATCCTACGAGCAGTACTTC. Residues: CASSDPDRAGSYEQYF.

The V and J genes are TRBV20-1 and TRBJ2-5; tentatively, D is TRBD1 or TRBD2 (7 bases each). The CDR3 is 13 amino acids. Trimming removed 7 bases at V and 4 bases at J, with 16 bases between. Germline V CDR1 and CDR2: DFQATT, SNEGSKA (reference sequence). For the CDR3, the DNA is TGCAGTGGACAGGGAGGGGTTGGAGAGACCCAGTACTTC. Encoded protein: CSGQGGVGETQYF.

This clonotype was counted a single time. This chain uses TRBV19 with TRBJ2-7, with D possibly being TRBD1 or TRBD2 (5 bases each). The CDR3 totals 15 residues. Germline CDR1 reads LNHDA; CDR2 reads SQIVND (reference sequence). V gave up 3 bases and J gave up 3 bases, with 15 bases separating them. The CDR3 spells CASSITPGRDYEQYF. The CDR3 DNA reads TGTGCCAGTAGTATTACTCCGGGACGGGACTACGAGCAGTACTTC.

This clonotype occurred many times. V gene TRBV6-5 combines with J gene TRBJ1-2, with 8 bases identical to TRBD1. In germline, CDR1 is MNHEY, CDR2 SVGAGI. The CDR3 loop spans 14 amino acids. V was clipped by 2 bases and J by 4 bases; unmatched bases: 3. CDR3 protein: CASSYGTGSYGYTF. The CDR3, as DNA: TGTGCCAGCAGTTACGGGACAGGCAGCTATGGCTACACCTTC.

Worth noting for this clonotype: Possible read error: a much larger clone is one base away. The chain is built from TRBV10-3 and TRBJ1-6; TRBD1 matches 8 bases. This CDR3 contains 16 residues. Germline V gene data show CDR1 as ENHRY and CDR2 as SYGVKD. Trimming took 6 bases from V and 2 from J; bases not matched to a gene: 6. CDR3 region: CAIRLTGEAYNSPLHF. Written as DNA, the CDR3 is TGTGCCATCAGGCTGACAGGGGAGGCCTATAATTCACCCCTCCACTTT.

This clonotype was recorded many times. The chain couples TRBV12-3 or TRBV12-4 to TRBJ1-2; 8 nucleotides line up with TRBD1. V lost 2 bases and J lost 3; bases outside the gene matches: 8. There are 16 residues in the CDR3. The CDR3 coding sequence is TGTGCCAGCAGTTTAAGGCAGGGGGCTCAGTACTATGGCTACACCTTC. Amino acid sequence: CASSLRQGAQYYGYTF.

Comments on this clonotype: Germline is not matched at one junction end, which may reflect a read error. The V and J genes are TRBV6-1 and TRBJ1-2, with D possibly being TRBD1 (6 bases). Germline assignment: CDR1 MNHNS and CDR2 SASEGT. The CDR3 covers 14 residues. The CDR3 region has the DNA TGTGCCAGCAGTGAAGCAGGGGGGGGCTATGGCTGCACCTTC. This gives the protein CASSEAGGGYGCTF.

This chain connects TRBV20-1 to TRBJ2-7; no definite D call. The CDR3 covers 13 residues. V lost 0 bases to trimming and J lost 2 bases, with 8 bases between them. Germline CDR1 is DFQATT and CDR2 is SNEGSKA (reference sequence). The CDR3: CSARDGRAYEQYF. For the CDR3, the DNA is TGCAGTGCTAGAGACGGTAGGGCCTACGAGCAGTACTTC.